A single count supports the clone carrying this T cell receptor (beta chain). The data derive from a study of T cell changes during pregnancy in multiple sclerosis. The CDR3 covers 13 residues. CDR1 is MGHRA and CDR2 is YSYEKL in the germline V gene. With V trimmed by 7 bases and J by 6 bases, 4 bases remained unmatched. Sequencing was performed with immunoSEQ multiplex PCR; in TCRdb, only in-frame clones are kept and a portion is missing. The top ten hold roughly 2.5% of the sample, which has about 84,000 clones, 85% to 95% seen once. Sequencing used peripheral blood, obtained in the third trimester of pregnancy. The receptor comes from a female donor with multiple sclerosis, enrolled in a pregnancy study. This chain connects TRBV4-1 to TRBJ2-2; 8 bases map to TRBD2. The CDR3 nucleotides are TGCGCCAGCACGGGGGGGCCTGCCGGGGAGCTGTTTTTT. Translating gives CASTGGPAGELFF.